Listed below are T cell receptor beta chains from one sample, sequenced in a study of cytomegalovirus exposure and HLA in healthy donors. Libraries were prepared by immunoSEQ multiplex PCR; TCRdb keeps only in-frame clonotypes and omits some of them. The sample carries some 130,000 clones, approximately 62% recorded once. The sample taken for sequencing was PBMCs. Receptors originate from a human donor in good health. The CDR3 runs from the conserved cysteine through the conserved F or W. Fields, in order: V gene, clone size, J gene, D gene, CDR3 DNA, CDR3 protein. A D gene is named only where the DNA matches it firmly. Not every row has a clone size; where given, it reads once, few, many or a size class.

>TRBV7-6|NA|TRBJ2-1|NA
TGTGCCAGCAGCTTTGGGCACTACAATGAGCAGTTCTTC
CASSFGHYNEQFF
>TRBV11-3|NA|TRBJ2-1|NA
TGTGCCAGCCGGCGCGGCGGGACCCCCGGTGAGCAGTTCTTC
CASRRGGTPGEQFF
>TRBV9|NA|TRBJ2-2|NA
TGTGCCAGCAGCGTAGCCGGTGGGGCCCCGAACACCGGGGAGCTGTTTTTT
CASSVAGGAPNTGELFF
>TRBV10-3|once|TRBJ2-7|NA
TGTGCCACCACTATAGACAGGAGCGGGAACGAGCAGTACTTC
CATTIDRSGNEQYF
>TRBV28|NA|TRBJ2-7|TRBD1
TGTGCCAGCAGTTTATGGGGGACAGGGTCCCGTACCTACGAGCAGTACTTC
CASSLWGTGSRTYEQYF
>TRBV23-1|NA|TRBJ1-1|NA
TGCGCCAGCGGAACTTGGGGGGGGCCCCCTTTGGCGAACACTGAAGCTTTCTTT
CASGTWGGPPLANTEAFF
>TRBV6-5|NA|TRBJ1-3|TRBD1
TGTGCCAGCAGTTACCGGGACAGAAAAAACACCATATATTTT
CASSYRDRKNTIYF
>TRBV29-1|NA|TRBJ2-1|TRBD2
TGCAGCGTTGGGACTAGCGGGAGTGCCAATGAGCAGTTCTTC
CSVGTSGSANEQFF
>TRBV14|few|TRBJ2-5|TRBD2
TGTGCCAGCAGCCAAGATGGCCCCACTAGCGGGAGGGCCCAAGAGACCCAGTACTTC
CASSQDGPTSGRAQETQYF
>TRBV7-3|once|TRBJ2-3|TRBD2
TGTGCCAGCAGTCCGGGACTAGCCACAGATACGCAGTATTTT
CASSPGLATDTQYF
>TRBV2|NA|TRBJ2-7|TRBD2
TGTGCCAGCAGTGAAGGTCCGGGAGGCTACTACGAGCAGTACTTC
CASSEGPGGYYEQYF
>TRBV2|NA|TRBJ2-5|TRBD1
TGTGCCACCCACCCAGGGGGAGAGACCCAGTACTTC
CATHPGGETQYF
>TRBV5-1|NA|TRBJ2-3|NA
TGCGCCAGCAGCTTGCTGGAGTCTGATACGCAGTATTTT
CASSLLESDTQYF
>TRBV5-5|NA|TRBJ2-1|NA
TGTGCCAGCAGCCCGTGGGGGCCCAATGAGCAGTTCTTC
CASSPWGPNEQFF
>TRBV28|NA|TRBJ1-5|NA
TGTGCCAGCACCGCAGGGATTCGCAATCAGCCCCAGCATTTT
CASTAGIRNQPQHF
>TRBV28|few|TRBJ2-7|TRBD1
TGTGCCAGCAGACTCGGACAGGGCGAGCAGTACTTC
CASRLGQGEQYF
>TRBV5-1|NA|TRBJ1-1|NA
TGCGCCAGCAGCTTGGACAGCTACACTGAAGCTTTCTTT
CASSLDSYTEAFF
>TRBV5-1|NA|TRBJ2-1|TRBD2
TGCGCCAGCAGCTTAACTAGCGGGAGGACAAATGAGCAGTTCTTC
CASSLTSGRTNEQFF
>TRBV28|NA|TRBJ2-7|TRBD2
TGTGCCAGCAGTGAAGGGACTAGCGCCCCATACGAGCAGTACTTC
CASSEGTSAPYEQYF
>TRBV18|NA|TRBJ2-1|TRBD2
TGTGCCAGCTCACCACCGACCCGGGGGGGCAATGAGCAGTTCTTC
CASSPPTRGGNEQFF
>TRBV6-6|NA|TRBJ1-5|NA
TGTGCCAGCAGTCCGATCGCAGGGGATCAGCCCCAGCATTTT
CASSPIAGDQPQHF
>TRBV18|few|TRBJ2-3|NA
TGTGCCAGCTCAAAAAAAACAGAGCTCTCCACAGATACGCAGTATTTT
CASSKKTELSTDTQYF
>TRBV19|NA|TRBJ2-3|TRBD2
TGTGCCAGTAGTATCCTAGCGGGAGGGGTAGCAGATACGCAGTATTTT
CASSILAGGVADTQYF
>TRBV28|few|TRBJ2-7|TRBD1
TGTGCCAGCAGCCGGGGACAGTTCTCCTACGAGCAGTACTTC
CASSRGQFSYEQYF
>TRBV5-1|NA|TRBJ2-7|TRBD1
TGCGCCAGCAGCTTGGATCGGACAGGGTCCGAGCAGTACTTC
CASSLDRTGSEQYF
>TRBV10-3|NA|TRBJ2-5|TRBD2
TGTGCCATCAGGACCGGGACTAGCGGGAGGGACGGACGGGGAGAGACCCAGTACTTC
CAIRTGTSGRDGRGETQYF
>TRBV7-2|NA|TRBJ2-5|TRBD2
TGTGCCAGCAGCTCACTAGCGGGAGGTCCGGGAGAGACCCAGTACTTC
CASSSLAGGPGETQYF
>TRBV6-1|once|TRBJ1-4|NA
TGTGCCAGCAGAGAAGGGGGGGGCGCTTCTGCTATTAGTGAAAAACTGTTTTTT
CASREGGGASAISEKLFF
>TRBV7-8|few|TRBJ2-7|TRBD2
TGTGCCAGCAGCTCGGTGAGCGGGAGGTCCGGCTACGAGCAGTACTTC
CASSSVSGRSGYEQYF
>TRBV4-1|NA|TRBJ1-5|NA
TGCGCCAGCAGCCCAAAACAAGTGGGCAATCAGCCCCAGCATTTT
CASSPKQVGNQPQHF
>TRBV19|NA|TRBJ2-2|NA
TGTGCCAGTACCCCACTCCAGAACACCGGGGAGCTGTTTTTT
CASTPLQNTGELFF
>TRBV12-5|NA|TRBJ1-1|NA
TGTGCTAGTGCCGTCACAGGGAACACTGAAGCTTTCTTT
CASAVTGNTEAFF
>TRBV2|NA|TRBJ2-3|TRBD2
TGTGCCAGCACCCGGACTAGCGGGAGCACAGATACGCAGTATTTT
CASTRTSGSTDTQYF
>TRBV19|NA|TRBJ2-7|NA
TGTGCCAGTATCGACGGAGCCTACGAGCAGTACTTC
CASIDGAYEQYF
>TRBV11-3|NA|TRBJ2-7|NA
TGTGCCAGCAGCTCCGGACCCCCACAGGGTCTTCAGTACTTC
CASSSGPPQGLQYF
>TRBV7-2|NA|TRBJ2-3|TRBD1
TGTGCCAGCAGCCGAGGGACAGCGACAGATACGCAGTATTTT
CASSRGTATDTQYF
>TRBV5-4|NA|TRBJ1-2|TRBD1
TGTGCCAGCAGCCGACCGGGACAGGGGGATGGCTACACCTTC
CASSRPGQGDGYTF
>TRBV7-2|few|TRBJ2-1|TRBD2
TGTGCCAGCAGCCTGGGACTAGCGGTAGATGAGCAGTTCTTC
CASSLGLAVDEQFF
>TRBV28|NA|TRBJ2-2|NA
TGTGCCAGCAGTTTATCCAGGGAGAACACCGGGGAGCTGTTTTTT
CASSLSRENTGELFF
>TRBV19|NA|TRBJ2-3|TRBD1
TGTGCCAGTAGTTTCCTAGGACAGGGGTTCGCAGATACGCAGTATTTT
CASSFLGQGFADTQYF
>TRBV18|once|TRBJ2-7|NA
TGTGCCAGCTCAAGCGGGACAACCTACGAGCAGTACTTC
CASSSGTTYEQYF
>TRBV5-1|NA|TRBJ2-6|NA
TGCGCCAGCAGCTTTGACTACTCTGGGGCCAACGTCCTGACTTTC
CASSFDYSGANVLTF
>TRBV19|NA|TRBJ2-1|TRBD2
TGTGCCAGTAGTAGACCGAGAGCGGGATTATACAATGAGCAGTTCTTC
CASSRPRAGLYNEQFF